Each of the 23 T cell receptor beta chains below was sequenced from the same sample in a study of T cells in women clearing cervical HPV infection. The method was immunoSEQ multiplex PCR; TCRdb's version includes in-frame clones alone and lacks a portion of them. The sample table sets out around 44,000 clones. Sequenced: blood buffy coat. The receptors were sampled from a woman between 18 and 70 years old with a cervical HPV16 infection that either progressed to CIN3+ or cleared (not recorded which).

About this clone: The CDR3 end falls 3 residues outside the read, so it is completed with the germline J gene. This chain joins TRBV5-4 and TRBJ1-6; possibly TRBD1 for D (5 bases). Looked up from germline, CDR1 is SGHNT and CDR2 is YYREEE (reference sequence). This CDR3 is built from 14 residues. Trimming removed 4 bases at V and 7 bases at J, with 12 bases between. The sequenced CDR3 bases are TGTGCCAGCAGCCCCCAGGGCCCCAATTCACCC. As protein: CASSPQGPNSP. The entire CDR3 protein reads CASSPQGPNSPLHF.

For this clone: Read sequence stops 3 residues before the CDR3 end, and the germline J gene provides the missing end. The chain uses TRBV30 and TRBJ2-1; D perhaps matches TRBD2 (5 bases). V gave up 2 bases and J gave up 6 bases, with 8 bases separating them. CDR3 length: 12 amino acids. Germline-derived CDR1 and CDR2 are GTSNPN and SVGIG (reference sequence). The CDR3 region is CAWSLTSNEQFF. The CDR3 DNA, read in part, is TGTGCCTGGAGTCTTACTAGCAATGAG.

Comment on this clone: The CDR3 extends 3 residues past the end of the read, so its final part is completed from the germline J gene. V and J are TRBV7-6 and TRBJ1-4, with TRBD1 as a possible D gene (5 bases). V lost 1 base and J lost 6, with 21 bases in between. Germline values: CDR1 SGHVS, CDR2 FNYEAQ. The CDR3 runs 18 residues. The part of the CDR3 DNA that was read is TGTGCCAGCAGCTTAGGCCCAAGGGGAGGTCCCCAGGATGAAAAA. Translating it yields CASSLGPRGGPQDEK. The complete CDR3 sequence is CASSLGPRGGPQDEKLFF.

Regarding this clone: The read stops 3 residues short of the end of the CDR3; the missing end is completed from the germline J gene. This chain joins TRBV7-9 and TRBJ1-1; a possible D gene is TRBD1 (5 bases). The length of the CDR3 is 14 residues. Germline V CDR1 and CDR2: SEHNR, FQNEAQ (reference sequence). V was shortened by 3 bases and J by 5 bases, with 13 bases between the two germline ends. The CDR3 spells CASSLGGVKTEAFF. The CDR3 bases that were read are TGTGCCAGCAGCTTGGGGGGGGTAAAAACTGAA. Full variable domain (missing parts from reference TRBV7-9 and TRBJ1-1): DTGVSQNPRHKITKRGQNVTFRCDPISEHNRLYWYRQTLGQGPEFLTYFQNEAQLEKSRLLSDRFSAERPKGSFSTLEIQRTEQGDSAMYLCASSLGGVKTEAFFGQGTRLTVV.

Notes on this clone: The CDR3 end is not reached by the read, which stops 3 residues before it; the germline J gene fills it in. The V gene is TRBV5-1, the J gene TRBJ1-4, with TRBD1 as a possible D gene (6 bases). Germline lookup yields CDR1 SGHRS and CDR2 YFSETQ. Trimming cost V 3 bases and J 7 bases, with 19 bases left between them. CDR3 size: 16 residues. The sequenced CDR3 bases are TGCGCCAGCAGCTCACACCAGACAGGCCTTCGTGAAAAA. Translating it yields CASSSHQTGLREK. The entire CDR3 is CASSSHQTGLREKLFF. Full variable domain (outside the CDR3, taken from reference TRBV5-1 and TRBJ1-4): KAGVTQTPRYLIKTRGQQVTLSCSPISGHRSVSWYQQTPGQGLQFLFEYFSETQRNKGNFPGRFSGRQFSNSRSEMNVSTLELGDSALYLCASSSHQTGLREKLFFGSGTQLSVL.

Regarding this clone: The read comes to an end 3 residues before the CDR3 does, leaving the germline J gene to fill in the end. The rearrangement uses TRBV30 and TRBJ1-1, with a tentative D call TRBD1 (6 bases). CDR3 size: 16 residues. Germline lookup yields CDR1 GTSNPN and CDR2 SVGIG (reference sequence). Between the trimmed V and J ends, which lost 0 bases and 3 bases, there was a span of 17 bases. The CDR3 loop reads CAWSVQGAGRDTEAFF. The CDR3 bases that were read are TGTGCCTGGAGTGTACAGGGTGCAGGGAGGGACACTGAA.

Regarding this clone: The CDR3 end falls 3 residues outside the read, so it is completed with the germline J gene. The V and J genes are TRBV28 and TRBJ2-7, with 7 positions matching TRBD1. Germline CDR1 MDHEN, CDR2 SYDVKM. The CDR3 loop spans 16 amino acids. V trimming: 5 bases; J trimming: 0 bases; junction bases outside the gene matches: 10. The sequenced CDR3 bases are TGTGCCAGCAGTCCCTACAGGGGCGACAGCTCCTACGAG. This sequence encodes CASSPYRGDSSYE. The whole CDR3 sequence is CASSPYRGDSSYEQYF.

Concerning this clone itself: The sequence runs out 3 residues before the end of the CDR3; the remainder is reconstructed from the germline J gene. The chain couples TRBV4-1 to TRBJ1-2; 7 bases are shared with TRBD1. Germline trimming cut 3 bases from V and 5 bases from J; bases unmatched to any gene: 9. Germline CDR1 is MGHRA and CDR2 is YSYEKL. CDR3 size: 15 residues. The CDR3 bases that were read are TGCGCCAGCAGCCAGACCGGGACAGAGATATATGGC. Protein: CASSQTGTEIYG. In full, the CDR3 is CASSQTGTEIYGYTF.

A note on this clone: The read gets to within 3 residues of the CDR3 end, and the germline J gene fills in the rest. The chain couples TRBV7-8 to TRBJ1-2; perhaps TRBD1 as D (6 bases). The CDR3 contains 14 residues. The V gene's germline CDR1 is SGHVS and CDR2 FQNEAQ. V lost 4 bases, J lost 1 base, and 10 bases lay in between. The DNA read from the CDR3 is TGTGCCAGCAGCTCCGGGACACTTAACTATGGC. Protein: CASSSGTLNYG. The CDR3 reads in full as CASSSGTLNYGYTF.

To note about this clone: The read finishes 3 residues shy of the CDR3 end, and the germline J gene is used to complete it. The V and J genes are TRBV5-1 and TRBJ2-4; 13 bases align to TRBD2. The length of the CDR3 is 16 residues. Germline V gene sequence: CDR1 SGHRS, CDR2 YFSETQ. V shed 1 base, J shed 4 bases, and the junction held 2 bases outside the gene matches. The CDR3 here is CASSLTSGGEKNIQYF. The part of the CDR3 DNA that was read is TGCGCCAGCAGCTTGACTAGCGGGGGGGAGAAAAACATT.

In the case of this clone: The sequence runs out 3 residues before the end of the CDR3; the remainder is reconstructed from the germline J gene. The chain recombines TRBV20-1 with TRBJ1-3; no clear D gene. The CDR3 loop spans 14 amino acids. The germline gives CDR1 DFQATT, CDR2 SNEGSKA (reference sequence). V dropped 5 bases and J dropped 0 bases, with 11 bases sitting between them. Incomplete CDR3 DNA: TGCAGTGCTCCCCCAGTTAACTCTGGAAACACC. Protein sequence: CSAPPVNSGNT. The entire CDR3 sequence reads CSAPPVNSGNTIYF.

A remark on this clone: The read gets to within 3 residues of the CDR3 end, and the germline J gene fills in the rest. This chain links TRBV10-1 with TRBJ2-3, with 8 bases lining up with TRBD2. Germline V lookup: CDR1 WNHNN, CDR2 SYGVQD (reference sequence). V dropped 5 bases and J dropped 3; count of bases not matched to a gene: 7. CDR3 size: 15 residues. CDR3 residues: CASSKSGRRTDTQYF. The CDR3 bases that were read are TGCGCCAGCAGTAAAAGCGGGAGAAGGACAGATACG.

To note about this clone: Read coverage stops 3 residues before the CDR3 terminus; the germline J gene supplies the remainder. V gene TRBV5-1 combines with J gene TRBJ1-2; TRBD1 agrees at 11 bases. Germline CDR1 SGHRS, CDR2 YFSETQ. The CDR3 runs to 15 residues. Partial CDR3 DNA: TGCGCCAGCAGCTTAAGGACAGGGGGCGCGAAAGGC. Amino acid sequence: CASSLRTGGAKG. The full CDR3 reads CASSLRTGGAKGYTF. The full variable domain, completed using reference TRBV5-1 and TRBJ1-2, is KAGVTQTPRYLIKTRGQQVTLSCSPISGHRSVSWYQQTPGQGLQFLFEYFSETQRNKGNFPGRFSGRQFSNSRSEMNVSTLELGDSALYLCASSLRTGGAKGYTFGSGTRLTVV.

This clone is medium-sized by frequency. The read falls 3 residues short of the CDR3 end, and the missing part is taken from the germline J gene. The chain carries TRBV10-3 and TRBJ2-4, with TRBD2 as a possible D gene (6 bases). Trimming took 2 bases from V and 0 from J, leaving 8 bases between them. This CDR3 contains 15 residues. CDR1 is ENHRY, CDR2 SYGVKD, per germline. The CDR3 protein is CAISEGGLAKNIQYF. The CDR3 DNA, read in part, is TGTGCCATCAGTGAGGGGGGACTAGCCAAAAACATT.

As regards this clone: The read is 3 residues too short to cover the CDR3 end, so that end is filled in from the germline J gene. This same CDR3 is encoded by further DNA sequences in the sample. The chain joins TRBV5-4 to TRBJ2-3; TRBD1 aligns across 7 bases. V lost 4 bases, J lost 2 bases, and 4 bases stayed unmatched. CDR1 and CDR2 (germline): SGHNT, YYREEE (reference sequence). CDR3 length: 14 residues. The CDR3 protein is CASSKGQYTDTQYF. CDR3 DNA, as far as it was read: TGTGCCAGCAGCAAGGGACAGTACACAGATACG.

This clone ranks as medium-sized in terms of frequency. The DNA ends 3 residues before the CDR3 does, and the rest of the CDR3 is filled in from the germline J gene. This same CDR3 is encoded by further DNA sequences in the sample. The chain employs TRBV13 and TRBJ1-1; 7 nucleotides match TRBD1. The germline gives CDR1 PRHDT, CDR2 FYEKMQ (reference sequence). V shed 4 bases and J 5 bases; nucleotides not matched to a gene: 4. This CDR3 region has 13 residues. CDR3 bases read: TGTGCCAGCAGCTCGACAGGGAGAACTGAA. This codes for CASSSTGRTE. The entire CDR3 sequence reads CASSSTGRTEAFF.

Concerning this clone: The read falls 3 residues short of the CDR3 end, and the missing part is taken from the germline J gene. The J gene is TRBJ1-4, the V gene TRBV2; TRBD1 is a possible D gene (5 bases). The germline V and J ends were trimmed by 6 bases and 7 bases, with 12 bases remaining between them. Germline loops: CDR1 SNHLY, CDR2 FYNNEI. This CDR3 has 13 residues. CDR3 residues: CASRNGGGEKLFF. Partial CDR3 DNA: TGTGCCAGCAGGAATGGGGGGGGTGAAAAA.

A note on this clone: The read stops 3 residues short of the end of the CDR3; the missing end is completed from the germline J gene. The chain employs TRBV27 and TRBJ2-1, with 7 bases fitting TRBD1. Germline V lookup: CDR1 MNHEY, CDR2 SMNVEV (reference sequence). V dropped 5 bases and J dropped 5; count of bases not matched to a gene: 15. The CDR3 extends over 17 amino acids. The CDR3 spells CASSRDSPHLANNEQFF. The part of the CDR3 DNA that was read is TGTGCCAGCAGTCGGGACAGTCCGCACCTGGCAAACAATGAG.

For this clone: The read comes to an end 3 residues before the CDR3 does, leaving the germline J gene to fill in the end. The chain is built from TRBV13 and TRBJ2-7; 10 nucleotides match TRBD2. The J segment lost 4 bases and the V segment lost 3 bases, leaving 9 bases of the junction unmatched. This CDR3 is 16 amino acids long. CDR1 is PRHDT, CDR2 FYEKMQ, per germline (reference sequence). The covered CDR3 bases are TGTGCCAGCAGCTTCTCACACCCTAGCGGGAGTTACGAG. This sequence encodes CASSFSHPSGSYE. The whole CDR3 is CASSFSHPSGSYEQYF. Together with reference TRBV13 and TRBJ2-7, the CDR3 gives the full variable domain: AAGVIQSPRHLIKEKRETATLKCYPIPRHDTVYWYQQGPGQDPQFLISFYEKMQSDKGSIPDRFSAQQFSDYHSELNMSSLELGDSALYFCASSFSHPSGSYEQYFGPGTRLTVT.

In regard to this clone: With the read ending 3 residues before the CDR3 end, the germline J gene is used to fill in that end. J is TRBJ2-1 and V is TRBV5-4; the match to TRBD1 covers 9 bases. The CDR3 spans 14 residues. The germline gives CDR1 SGHNT, CDR2 YYREEE (reference sequence). The ends lost 3 bases at V and 7 bases at J; junction bases unmatched: 5. The CDR3 reads CASSSRTGENEQFF. The CDR3 bases that were read are TGTGCCAGCAGCTCAAGGACAGGGGAAAATGAG.

The CDR3 reads CAIRDRGQETQYF. The sequenced CDR3 bases are TGTGCCATCAGAGACAGGGGCCAAGAGACC. This chain links TRBV24-1 with TRBJ2-5, with 8 bases aligning to TRBD1. With the read ending 3 residues before the CDR3 end, the germline J gene is used to fill in that end. There are 13 residues in the CDR3. The V and J ends lost 11 bases and 1 base, in that order; junction bases with no gene match: 5. Germline V gene sequence: CDR1 KGHDR, CDR2 SFDVKD.

With respect to this clone: The sequence runs out 3 residues before the end of the CDR3; the remainder is reconstructed from the germline J gene. The chain has TRBV28 and TRBJ2-3; 11 nucleotides match TRBD2. Germline trimming cut 3 bases from V and 7 bases from J; bases unmatched to any gene: 9. This CDR3 is built from 16 residues. Per the germline V gene, CDR1 is MDHEN and CDR2 is SYDVKM. Here the CDR3 reads CASSLGLAGGTYTQYF. The CDR3 DNA, read in part, is TGTGCCAGCAGTTTGGGTTTAGCGGGAGGGACTTATACG. Complete variable domain (other parts from reference TRBV28 and TRBJ2-3): DVKVTQSSRYLVKRTGEKVFLECVQDMDHENMFWYRQDPGLGLRLIYFSYDVKMKEKGDIPEGYSVSREKKERFSLILESASTNQTSMYLCASSLGLAGGTYTQYFGPGTRLTVL.

The part of the CDR3 DNA that was read is TGTGCCACGGAGGCAAGCGGGGAGAAGTCCTACGAG. As protein: CATEASGEKSYE. The complete CDR3 reads CATEASGEKSYEQYF. The V gene is TRBV7-9, the J gene TRBJ2-7; 7 nucleotides align to TRBD2. Read coverage stops 3 residues before the CDR3 terminus; the germline J gene supplies the remainder. With 10 bases clipped from V and 1 base from J, the junction kept 13 bases outside the gene matches. The CDR3 covers 15 residues. The germline gives CDR1 SEHNR, CDR2 FQNEAQ (reference sequence).